A selection of T cell receptor beta chains follows, all from one sample in a study of blood T cell repertoires in COVID-19. Data came from immunoSEQ multiplex PCR; TCRdb stores just in-frame clones and leaves some out. Here the sample spans approximately 230,000 clones, roughly 90% being singletons. The sample was peripheral blood. Source of these receptors: a man aged 30 to 45 who had recovered from COVID-19. The conserved cysteine and the conserved F or W are not part of the CDR3 here.

j_call,v_call,cdr3_aa
TRBJ1-2,TRBV6-5,ASNLDRHSYT
TRBJ1-6,TRBV19,ASSSLGSYNSPLH
TRBJ2-3,TRBV6-4,ASSDKASGGLTDTQY
TRBJ2-1,TRBV6-6,ASSSLRQLNEQF
TRBJ1-2,TRBV19,ASSRGQRASDYGYT
TRBJ2-7,TRBV27,ASRSDYTNSYEQY
TRBJ1-5,TRBV6-5,ATRQEGTPNQPQH
TRBJ2-7,TRBV27,ASSPNSGTTYEQY
TRBJ2-2,TRBV2,ASSSGQGLLYLNTGELF
TRBJ2-2,TRBV24-1,ATAQGTGLNIGELF
TRBJ1-3,TRBV30,AWSVRSGNTIY
TRBJ1-2,TRBV15,ATSIQGGYGYT
TRBJ2-7,TRBV29-1,SVGGTGWTYEQY
TRBJ1-6,TRBV7-8,ASSPRGTYNSPLH
TRBJ2-7,TRBV29-1,SVDAGAYEQY
TRBJ1-1,TRBV7-9,ASSLGANTEAF
TRBJ1-1,TRBV5-1,ASSLRGASKTEAF
TRBJ2-2,TRBV7-8,ASSLLGQANTGELF
TRBJ2-4,TRBV5-6,ASSGTWGGGKNIQY
TRBJ2-1,TRBV13,ASSVPGLAGDNEQF
TRBJ2-1,TRBV7-6,ASSLDLPLAGGVNEQF
TRBJ1-1,TRBV5-1,ASSLPGTEAF
TRBJ2-2,TRBV6-6,ASSPNPTSGTTGELF
TRBJ2-7,TRBV5-1,ASSLDRARSYEQY
TRBJ2-5,TRBV20-1,SASRRGAGETQY
TRBJ2-2,TRBV24-1,ATSDWGTSGDTGELF
TRBJ2-3,TRBV4-2,ASSLRRRVTDTQY
TRBJ1-2,TRBV27,ASSLQRNYGYT
TRBJ2-3,TRBV11-3,ASSLGPASTDTQY
TRBJ1-5,TRBV25-1,ASSGGGNIGNQPQH
TRBJ2-7,TRBV11-2,ASSQIMGPQLSYEQY
TRBJ1-2,TRBV19,ASSPRLTYGYT
TRBJ2-7,TRBV15,ATSWEGQGRYEQY
TRBJ2-5,TRBV27,ASRGQSQETQY
TRBJ1-2,TRBV28,ASSWGGGVSYT
TRBJ2-7,TRBV10-3,AISEIQGYEQY
TRBJ2-3,TRBV6-5,ASRGTGGTDTQY
TRBJ1-2,TRBV4-1,ASSLKTGDGYT
TRBJ2-5,TRBV11-2,ASSSGWAQY
TRBJ1-3,TRBV28,ASSLDVSGASGNTIY
TRBJ1-5,TRBV11-2,ASSSEPGTGQPQH
TRBJ2-2,TRBV12-5,ASAPGRPGDMFTGELF
TRBJ1-3,TRBV24-1,AASSTWESSGNTIY
TRBJ1-1,TRBV4-2,ASSPEGDTEAF
TRBJ1-2,TRBV24-1,ATNRREVKNYGYT
TRBJ1-2,TRBV9,ASSPPWGGPYGYT
TRBJ2-7,TRBV5-4,ASSLSHRPAYEQY
TRBJ2-7,TRBV7-6,ASSLANGADYEQY
TRBJ2-3,TRBV11-2,ASSLAVAGGGDTQY
TRBJ1-2,TRBV5-1,ASSPDRVYGYT
TRBJ2-7,TRBV28,ASKDRVVHEQY
TRBJ2-6,TRBV10-1,ASSERVGAGANVLT
TRBJ2-7,TRBV7-2,ASSLSADYEQY